This T cell receptor (beta chain) emerged from a study of T cells in Graves' hyperthyroidism and ophthalmopathy. The table lists this clonotype with many counts. Amplification targeted TCR beta CDR3 regions from RNA transcripts. During a first-round RT-PCR of the TCR CDR3, the HTBI primer set was used. TCRdb analysed the multiplex PCR reads with MiXCR anew, one entry per CDR3 protein. The sample shows 250,000 to 300,000 distinct CDR3 sequences, 13% to 15% of them seen only once. V lost 5 bases to trimming and J lost 4 bases, with 15 bases between them. Germline CDR1 and CDR2: MNHEY and SMNVEV (reference sequence). The CDR3 totals 14 residues.

This chain links TRBV27 with TRBJ2-7, with D perhaps matching TRBD1 (6 bases). The sequenced sample was blood. The receptor was derived from a woman in her fifties or sixties with Graves' hyperthyroidism that later progressed to Graves' ophthalmopathy. This chain's CDR3 is CASSLNDRRYEQYF. CDR3 nucleotide sequence: TGTGCCAGCAGTCTTAACGACAGGCGGTACGAGCAGTACTTC.